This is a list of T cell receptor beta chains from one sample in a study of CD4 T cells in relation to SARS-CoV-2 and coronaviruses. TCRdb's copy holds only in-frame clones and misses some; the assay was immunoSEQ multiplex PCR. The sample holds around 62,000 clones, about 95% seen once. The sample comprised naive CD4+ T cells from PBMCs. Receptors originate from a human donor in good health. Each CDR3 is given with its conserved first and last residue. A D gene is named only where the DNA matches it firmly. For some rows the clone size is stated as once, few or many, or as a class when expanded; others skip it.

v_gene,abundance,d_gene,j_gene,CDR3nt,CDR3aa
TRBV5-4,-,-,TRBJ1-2,TGTGCCAGCAGCCGAGAGGAGGGAGGATATGGCTACACCTTC,CASSREEGGYGYTF
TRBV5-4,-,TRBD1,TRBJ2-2,TGTGCCAGCAGCCTTAACAGGGGGCATAACGGGGAGCTGTTTTTT,CASSLNRGHNGELFF
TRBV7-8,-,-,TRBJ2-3,TGTGCCAGCAGCATCGGGGGCACAGATACGCAGTATTTT,CASSIGGTDTQYF
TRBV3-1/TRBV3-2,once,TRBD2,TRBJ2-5,TGTGCCAGCAGCCAAGATCATCCCCTAGCGGGATTCCAAGAGACCCAGTACTTC,CASSQDHPLAGFQETQYF
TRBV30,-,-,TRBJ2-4,TGTGCCTGGAGCTCAGGGGACAAAAACATTCAGTACTTC,CAWSSGDKNIQYF
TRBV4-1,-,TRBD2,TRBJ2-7,TGCGCCAGCAGCCAAGCGCTAGCGGGAGGAGCCTACGAGCAGTACTTC,CASSQALAGGAYEQYF
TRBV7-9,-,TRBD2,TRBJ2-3,TGTGCCAGCAGCTTAGAGGGGACGGGGGGGACGCAGTATTTT,CASSLEGTGGTQYF
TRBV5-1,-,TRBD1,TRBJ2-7,TGCGCCAGCAGCTTGAGGCAGGGGGCGAATGAGCAGTACTTC,CASSLRQGANEQYF
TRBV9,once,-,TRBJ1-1,TGTGCCAGCAGCGGACGATCGGACACTGAAGCTTTCTTT,CASSGRSDTEAFF
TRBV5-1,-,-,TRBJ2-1,TGCGCCAGCAGCTTGAGCAGGTTCCAGAGCTCCTACAATGAGCAGTTCTTC,CASSLSRFQSSYNEQFF
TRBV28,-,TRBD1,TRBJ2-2,TGTGTCTCGACAGGGGGCTTCGCCGGGGAGCTGTTTTTT,CVSTGGFAGELFF
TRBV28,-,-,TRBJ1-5,TGTGCCAGCAGTCAAATAGGGAATCAGCCCCAGCATTTT,CASSQIGNQPQHF
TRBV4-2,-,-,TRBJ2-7,TGTGCCAGCAGCCCTACTAGGAACCCTTACGAGCAGTACTTC,CASSPTRNPYEQYF
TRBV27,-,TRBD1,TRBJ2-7,TGTGCCAGCAGTTTATTAGGGACAGGGTCCTACGAGCAGTACTTC,CASSLLGTGSYEQYF
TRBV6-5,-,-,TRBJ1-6,TGTGCCAGCAGTACCCGACAAGGCTCACCCCTCCACTTT,CASSTRQGSPLHF
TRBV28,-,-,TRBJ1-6,TGTGCCAGCAGTACAACAGGGTTGGACAATTCACCCCTCCACTTT,CASSTTGLDNSPLHF
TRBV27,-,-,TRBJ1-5,TGTGCCAGCAGTACTGGGGAAGGAGAGGGGCCGAGCAATCAGCCCCAGCATTTT,CASSTGEGEGPSNQPQHF
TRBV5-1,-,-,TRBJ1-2,TGCGCCAGCAGCTTGAGTTTGGGGGTTATCTATGGCTACACCTTC,CASSLSLGVIYGYTF
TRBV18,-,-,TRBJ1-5,TGTGCCAGCTCAACGAACCGGGGTACGGGAAATCAGCCCCAGCATTTT,CASSTNRGTGNQPQHF
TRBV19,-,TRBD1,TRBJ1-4,TGTGCCAGTAGTACTACGGACAGGAAGATGTTTTTT,CASSTTDRKMFF
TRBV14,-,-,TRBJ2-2,TGTGCCAGCAGCCAACAGTACACCGGGGAGCTGTTTTTT,CASSQQYTGELFF
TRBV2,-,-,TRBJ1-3,TGTGCCAGCAGTGGTCAGGGACTTCGTACTGGAAACACCATATATTTT,CASSGQGLRTGNTIYF
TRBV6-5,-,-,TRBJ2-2,TGTGCCAGCAGGGAGGGGGGGCGCAACACCGGGGAGCTGTTTTTT,CASREGGRNTGELFF
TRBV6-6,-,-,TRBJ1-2,TGTGCCAGCAGAAGAGTGAGCGGCTACACCTTC,CASRRVSGYTF
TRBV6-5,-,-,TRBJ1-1,TGTGCCAGCAGCAGGGAGAGCACTGAAGCTTTCTTT,CASSRESTEAFF
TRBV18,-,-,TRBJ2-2,TGTGCCAGCTCACCCAACTTGAACACCGGGGAGCTGTTTTTT,CASSPNLNTGELFF
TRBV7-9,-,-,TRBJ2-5,TGTGCCAGCAGCTTGACGGGCGGCAGGGGAGAGACCCAGTACTTC,CASSLTGGRGETQYF
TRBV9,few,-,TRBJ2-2,TGTGCCAGCAGCGTAGAGGGACGACCGACCGGGGAGCTGTTTTTT,CASSVEGRPTGELFF
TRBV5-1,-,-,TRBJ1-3,TGCGCCAGCAGTCGAGAACCGGGGGCGGGAAACACCATATATTTT,CASSREPGAGNTIYF
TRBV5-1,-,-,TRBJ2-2,TGCGCCAGCAGCTTCGAGGGGGGGGCCACCGGGGAGCTGTTTTTT,CASSFEGGATGELFF
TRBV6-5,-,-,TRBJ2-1,TGTGCCAGCAGAACAGGGAGCTCCTACAATGAGCAGTTCTTC,CASRTGSSYNEQFF
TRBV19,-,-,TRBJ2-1,TGTGCCAGTAGTATACAGGGAATCGGGTACAATGAGCAGTTCTTC,CASSIQGIGYNEQFF
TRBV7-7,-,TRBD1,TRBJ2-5,TGTGCCAGCAGTCACGCCGGGACAGGGGGCCTTTCCGTGACCCAGTACTTC,CASSHAGTGGLSVTQYF
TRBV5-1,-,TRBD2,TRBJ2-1,TGCGCCAGCAGCTCCGGGACTAGCGGGAGTTGGTCTGAGCAGTTCTTC,CASSSGTSGSWSEQFF
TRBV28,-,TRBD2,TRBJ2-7,TGTGCCAGCCTGCCGGGGGGATCCTACGAGCAGTACTTC,CASLPGGSYEQYF
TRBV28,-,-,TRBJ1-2,TGTGCCAGCAGTTTCTCTGTCAAGGGCTATGGCTACACCTTC,CASSFSVKGYGYTF
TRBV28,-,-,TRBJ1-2,TGTGCCAGCCAGGGTTCTAACTATGGCTACACCTTC,CASQGSNYGYTF
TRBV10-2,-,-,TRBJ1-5,TGCGCCAGCCTATCCGGGGTCCTTAATCAGCCCCAGCATTTT,CASLSGVLNQPQHF
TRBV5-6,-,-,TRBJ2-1,TGTGCCAGCAGACGAGCGGAACCTTACAATGAGCAGTTCTTC,CASRRAEPYNEQFF
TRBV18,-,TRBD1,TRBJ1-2,TGTGCCAGCTCACACGCGGCCGGGGACAGGGGCTATGGCTACACCTTC,CASSHAAGDRGYGYTF
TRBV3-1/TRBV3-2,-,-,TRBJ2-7,TGTGCCAGCAGCCAGGGTAGCTGGCCGCGAGGGGAGCAGTACTTC,CASSQGSWPRGEQYF
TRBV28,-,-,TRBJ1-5,TGTGCCAGCAGTTTCACCACAGTAGCTCATCAGCCCCAGCATTTT,CASSFTTVAHQPQHF